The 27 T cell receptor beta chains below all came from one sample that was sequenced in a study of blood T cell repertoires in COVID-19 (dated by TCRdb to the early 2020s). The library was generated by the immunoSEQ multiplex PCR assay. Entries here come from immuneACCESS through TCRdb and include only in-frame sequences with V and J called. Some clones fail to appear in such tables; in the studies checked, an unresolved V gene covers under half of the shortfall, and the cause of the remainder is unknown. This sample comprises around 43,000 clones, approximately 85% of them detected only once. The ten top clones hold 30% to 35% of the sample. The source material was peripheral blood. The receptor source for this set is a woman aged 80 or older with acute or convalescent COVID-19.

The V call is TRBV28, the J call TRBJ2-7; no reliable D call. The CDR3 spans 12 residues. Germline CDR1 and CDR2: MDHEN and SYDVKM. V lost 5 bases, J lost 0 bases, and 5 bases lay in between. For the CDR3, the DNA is TGTGCCAGCAGTCTGAGCTCCTACGAGCAGTACTTC. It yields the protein CASSLSSYEQYF.

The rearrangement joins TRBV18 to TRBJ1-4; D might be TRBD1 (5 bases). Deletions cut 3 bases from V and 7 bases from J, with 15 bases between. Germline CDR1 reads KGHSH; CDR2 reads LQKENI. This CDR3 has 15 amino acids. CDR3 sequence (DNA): TGTGCCAGCTCACCGGGGACTCAGGGATCTGAAAAACTGTTTTTT. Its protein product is CASSPGTQGSEKLFF.

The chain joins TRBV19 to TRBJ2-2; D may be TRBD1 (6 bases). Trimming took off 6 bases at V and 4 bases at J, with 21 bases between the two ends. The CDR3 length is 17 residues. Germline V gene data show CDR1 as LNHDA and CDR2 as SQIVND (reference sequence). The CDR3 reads CASSLTLGTFSTGELFF. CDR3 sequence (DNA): TGTGCCAGTAGCCTTACCCTGGGGACATTTAGCACCGGGGAGCTGTTTTTT.

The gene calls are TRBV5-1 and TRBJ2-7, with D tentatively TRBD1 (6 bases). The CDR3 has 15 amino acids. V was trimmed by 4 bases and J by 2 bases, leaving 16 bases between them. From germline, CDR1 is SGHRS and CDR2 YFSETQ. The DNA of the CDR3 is TGCGCCAGCAGCCCCGAACAGGGTTTAACCTACGAGCAGTACTTC. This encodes CASSPEQGLTYEQYF.

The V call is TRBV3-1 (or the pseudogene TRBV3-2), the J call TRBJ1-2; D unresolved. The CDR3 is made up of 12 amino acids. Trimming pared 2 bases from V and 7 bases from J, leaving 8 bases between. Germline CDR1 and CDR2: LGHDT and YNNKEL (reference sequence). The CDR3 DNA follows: TGTGCCAGCAGCCAATGGTCGGGTGGCTACACCTTC. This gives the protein CASSQWSGGYTF.

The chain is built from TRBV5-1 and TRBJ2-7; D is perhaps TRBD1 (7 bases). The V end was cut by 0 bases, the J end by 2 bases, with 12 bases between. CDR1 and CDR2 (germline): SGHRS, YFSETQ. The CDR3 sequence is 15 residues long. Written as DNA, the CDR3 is TGCGCCAGCAGCTTGGCCGGCGGGACAGCCTACGAGCAGTACTTC. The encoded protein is CASSLAGGTAYEQYF. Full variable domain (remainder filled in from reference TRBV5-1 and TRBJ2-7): KAGVTQTPRYLIKTRGQQVTLSCSPISGHRSVSWYQQTPGQGLQFLFEYFSETQRNKGNFPGRFSGRQFSNSRSEMNVSTLELGDSALYLCASSLAGGTAYEQYFGPGTRLTVT.

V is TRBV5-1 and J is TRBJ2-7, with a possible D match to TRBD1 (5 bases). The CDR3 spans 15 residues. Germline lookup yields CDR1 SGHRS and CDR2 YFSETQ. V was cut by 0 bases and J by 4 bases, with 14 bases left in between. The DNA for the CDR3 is TGCGCCAGCAGCTTGGCTGCAGGGTCATCATACGAGCAGTACTTC. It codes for CASSLAAGSSYEQYF.

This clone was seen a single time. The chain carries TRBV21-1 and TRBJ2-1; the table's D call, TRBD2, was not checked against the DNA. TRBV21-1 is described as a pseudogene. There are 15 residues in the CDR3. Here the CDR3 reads CASKSRAGDRNEQFF. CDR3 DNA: TGTGCCAGCAAGAGTCGAGCGGGAGATAGAAATGAGCAGTTCTTC.

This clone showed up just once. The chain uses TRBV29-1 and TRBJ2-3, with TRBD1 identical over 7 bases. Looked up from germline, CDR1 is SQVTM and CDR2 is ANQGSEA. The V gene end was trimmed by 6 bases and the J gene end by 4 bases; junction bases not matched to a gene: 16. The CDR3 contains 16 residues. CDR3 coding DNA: TGCAGCGTAGCGGAAGGGGGCAGGGGGAAAGCAGATACGCAGTATTTT. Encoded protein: CSVAEGGRGKADTQYF.

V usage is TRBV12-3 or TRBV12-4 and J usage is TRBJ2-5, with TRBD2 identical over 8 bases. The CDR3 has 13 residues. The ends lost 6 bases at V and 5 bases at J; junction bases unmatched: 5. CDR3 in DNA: TGTGCCAGCAGGGGAAGCGGGAGTGAGACCCAGTACTTC. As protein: CASRGSGSETQYF.

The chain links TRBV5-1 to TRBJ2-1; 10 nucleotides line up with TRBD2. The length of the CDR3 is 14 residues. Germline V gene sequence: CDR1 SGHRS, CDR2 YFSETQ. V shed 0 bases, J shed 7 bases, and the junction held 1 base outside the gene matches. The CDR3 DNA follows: TGCGCCAGCAGCTTGGCTAGCGGGAGTAATGAGCAGTTCTTC. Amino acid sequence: CASSLASGSNEQFF.

This CDR3 is CASNPYGGAGYGYTF. CDR3 nucleotides: TGTGCCAGCAACCCCTATGGGGGCGCGGGCTATGGCTACACCTTC. This rearrangement joins TRBV28 to TRBJ1-2; D is perhaps TRBD1 (6 bases). Germline V gene lookup returns CDR1 MDHEN and CDR2 SYDVKM. Trimming took off 7 bases at V and 4 bases at J, with 19 bases between the two ends. CDR3 length: 15 residues.

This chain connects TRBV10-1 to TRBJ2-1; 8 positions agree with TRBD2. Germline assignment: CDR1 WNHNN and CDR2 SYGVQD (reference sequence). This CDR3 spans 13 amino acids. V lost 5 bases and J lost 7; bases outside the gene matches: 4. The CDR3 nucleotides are TGCGCCAGCAGTTCGGGAGGGATGAATGAGCAGTTCTTC. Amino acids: CASSSGGMNEQFF.

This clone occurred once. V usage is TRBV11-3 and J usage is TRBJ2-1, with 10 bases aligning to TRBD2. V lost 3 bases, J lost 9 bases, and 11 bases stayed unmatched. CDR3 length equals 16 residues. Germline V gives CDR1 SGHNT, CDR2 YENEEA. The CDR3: CASSFRSSGSDAEQFF. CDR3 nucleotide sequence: TGTGCCAGCAGCTTCCGATCTAGCGGGAGTGACGCTGAGCAGTTCTTC.

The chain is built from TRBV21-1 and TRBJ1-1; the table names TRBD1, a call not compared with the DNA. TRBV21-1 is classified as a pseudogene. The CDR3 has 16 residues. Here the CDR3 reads CASSGLPDRENTEAFF. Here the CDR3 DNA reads TGTGCCAGCAGCGGCCTCCCGGACAGGGAGAACACTGAAGCTTTCTTT.

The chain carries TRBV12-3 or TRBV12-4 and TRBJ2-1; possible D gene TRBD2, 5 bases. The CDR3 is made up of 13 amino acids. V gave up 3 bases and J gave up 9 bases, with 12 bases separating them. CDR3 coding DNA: TGTGCCAGCAGTTTCCAGCTAGCCATTGAGCAGTTCTTC. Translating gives CASSFQLAIEQFF.

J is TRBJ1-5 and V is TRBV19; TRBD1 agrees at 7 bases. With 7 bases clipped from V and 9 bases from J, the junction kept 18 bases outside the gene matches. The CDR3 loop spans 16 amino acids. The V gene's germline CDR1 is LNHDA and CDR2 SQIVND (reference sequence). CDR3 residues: CASKKPDGTVNSPQHF. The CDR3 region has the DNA TGTGCCAGTAAGAAACCTGATGGGACAGTAAATTCGCCCCAGCATTTT.

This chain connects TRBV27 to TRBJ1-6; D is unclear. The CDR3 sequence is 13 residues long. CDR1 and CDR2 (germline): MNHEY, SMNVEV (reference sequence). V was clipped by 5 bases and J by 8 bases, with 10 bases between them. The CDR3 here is CASSEVVDSPLHF. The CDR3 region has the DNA TGTGCCAGCAGTGAGGTAGTAGATTCACCCCTCCACTTT.

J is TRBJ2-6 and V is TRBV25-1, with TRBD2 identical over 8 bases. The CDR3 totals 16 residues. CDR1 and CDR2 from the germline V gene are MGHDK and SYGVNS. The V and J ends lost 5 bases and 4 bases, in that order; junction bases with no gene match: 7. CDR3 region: CASSPGRVAGANVLTF. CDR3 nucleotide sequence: TGTGCCAGCAGTCCCGGGAGGGTGGCAGGGGCCAACGTCCTGACTTTC.

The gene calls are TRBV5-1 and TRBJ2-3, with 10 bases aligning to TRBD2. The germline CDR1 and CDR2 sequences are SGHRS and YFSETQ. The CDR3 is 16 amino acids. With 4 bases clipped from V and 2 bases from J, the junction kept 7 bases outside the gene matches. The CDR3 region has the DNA TGCGCCAGCAGCCCCGTAGCGGGAGGAACCACAGATACGCAGTATTTT. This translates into CASSPVAGGTTDTQYF.

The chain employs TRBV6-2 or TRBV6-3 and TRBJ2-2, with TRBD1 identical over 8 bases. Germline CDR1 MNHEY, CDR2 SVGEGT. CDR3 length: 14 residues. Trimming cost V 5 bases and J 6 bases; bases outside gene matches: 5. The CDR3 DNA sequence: TGTGCCAGCAGTGTATTACAGGGGGCCGGGGAGCTGTTTTTT. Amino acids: CASSVLQGAGELFF.

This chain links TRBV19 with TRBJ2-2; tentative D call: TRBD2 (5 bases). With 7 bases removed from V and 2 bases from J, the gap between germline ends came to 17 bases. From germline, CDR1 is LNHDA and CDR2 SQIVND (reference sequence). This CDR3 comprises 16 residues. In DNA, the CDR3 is TGTGCCAGTACAAGCCCGGGGAGCTCCAACACCGGGGAGCTGTTTTTT. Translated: CASTSPGSSNTGELFF.

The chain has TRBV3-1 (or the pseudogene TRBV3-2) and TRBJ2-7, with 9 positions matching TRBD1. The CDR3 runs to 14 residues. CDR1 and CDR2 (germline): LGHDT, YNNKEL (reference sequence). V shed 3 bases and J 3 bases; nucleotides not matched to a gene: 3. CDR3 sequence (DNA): TGTGCCAGCAGCCAGGGACAGGGTCTCTACGAGCAGTACTTC. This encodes CASSQGQGLYEQYF.

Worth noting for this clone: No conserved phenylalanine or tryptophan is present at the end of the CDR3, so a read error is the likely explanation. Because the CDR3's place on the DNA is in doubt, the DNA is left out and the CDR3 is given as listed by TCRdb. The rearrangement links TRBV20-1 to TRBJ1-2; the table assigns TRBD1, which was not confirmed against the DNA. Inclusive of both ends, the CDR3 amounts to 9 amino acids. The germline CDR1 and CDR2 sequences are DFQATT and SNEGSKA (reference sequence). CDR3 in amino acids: CSARDLGAA.

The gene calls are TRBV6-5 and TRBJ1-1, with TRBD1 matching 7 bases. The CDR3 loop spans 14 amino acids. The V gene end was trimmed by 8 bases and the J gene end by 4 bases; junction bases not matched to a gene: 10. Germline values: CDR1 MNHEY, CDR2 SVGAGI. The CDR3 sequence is CASRLGQAGTEAFF. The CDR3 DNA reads TGTGCCAGCCGGCTCGGACAGGCGGGCACTGAAGCTTTCTTT.

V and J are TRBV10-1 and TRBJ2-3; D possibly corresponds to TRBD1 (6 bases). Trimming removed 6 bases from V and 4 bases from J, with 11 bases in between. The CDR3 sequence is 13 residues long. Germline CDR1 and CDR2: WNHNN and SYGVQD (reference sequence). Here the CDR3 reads CASRDNRADTQYF. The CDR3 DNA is TGCGCCAGCAGAGACAACAGGGCAGATACGCAGTATTTT.

CDR3 sequence (DNA): TGTGCCAGCAGTGAACAGTTCAATCAGCCCCAGCATTTT. It is translated as CASSEQFNQPQHF. The V call is TRBV6-1, the J call TRBJ1-5; no reliable D call. CDR1 and CDR2 from the germline V gene are MNHNS and SASEGT. The V gene lost 2 bases and the J gene lost 3 bases, with 5 bases spanning the gap. The CDR3 is 13 residues long.